This TCR beta chain appears in the sequencing data of a study of cytomegalovirus exposure and HLA in healthy donors. Germline CDR1 and CDR2: SEHNR and FQNEAQ (reference sequence). The CDR3 runs 15 residues. The germline V and J ends were trimmed by 3 bases and 4 bases, with 12 bases remaining between them. Concerning this clone: Its specificity is unknown.

Regarding the study as a whole: Reported findings show TCR beta sequences accurately forecast HLA-A and HLA-B alleles in most subjects. Reports indicated that the classifier achieved high specificity and sensitivity in diagnosing cytomegalovirus status.

In the PCR, 60 Vbeta and 13 Jbeta primers were used. In the source study's methods: In a later analysis, of around 80 million unique beta chains, some 10 million appeared in at least two donors. Measured with immunoSEQ multiplex PCR; TCRdb has only the in-frame clones, and not every one. D and trimming come from the DNA, and the V and J calls and clone size come from that table. Altogether fewer than 200,000 clones are present, around two thirds being singletons, with the ten largest covering 1.3% to 1.5%. This chain uses TRBV7-9 with TRBJ2-2; D might be TRBD1 (6 bases). Sequences were obtained from PBMCs. The receptor was derived from a man aged 50 to 59 in good health and CMV-seronegative. The CDR3 region is CASSFGQRSTGELFF. The CDR3 DNA follows: TGTGCCAGCAGCTTCGGACAGAGGAGCACCGGGGAGCTGTTTTTT. The whole variable domain, filled in from reference TRBV7-9 and TRBJ2-2, reads DTGVSQNPRHKITKRGQNVTFRCDPISEHNRLYWYRQTLGQGPEFLTYFQNEAQLEKSRLLSDRFSAERPKGSFSTLEIQRTEQGDSAMYLCASSFGQRSTGELFFGEGSRLTVL.